This entry lists 19 T cell receptor beta chains sequenced from one sample in a study of CD8 T cells in Susac syndrome. Random hexamers were used to reverse transcribe the RNA input (about 0.5 to 1 ug). TCRdb reanalysed the immunoSEQ multiplex PCR reads using MiXCR and keeps one entry per CDR3 protein. The top ten hold roughly 0.095% of the sample, which has about 120,000 distinct CDR3 sequences, 85% to 95% seen once. Sequencing was carried out using CD4+ T cells from PBMCs. The receptors shown here come from a human donor in good health.

The chain combines TRBV7-9 with TRBJ1-6, with unresolved D. V was clipped by 5 bases and J by 8 bases, with 10 bases between them. This CDR3 has 13 amino acids. Germline lookup yields CDR1 SEHNR and CDR2 FQNEAQ (reference sequence). CDR3 in amino acids: CASSPQMDSPLHF. DNA of the CDR3: TGTGCCAGCAGCCCCCAAATGGATTCACCCCTCCACTTT. Full variable domain (missing parts from reference TRBV7-9 and TRBJ1-6): DTGVSQNPRHKITKRGQNVTFRCDPISEHNRLYWYRQTLGQGPEFLTYFQNEAQLEKSRLLSDRFSAERPKGSFSTLEIQRTEQGDSAMYLCASSPQMDSPLHFGNGTRLTVT.

V gene TRBV19 combines with J gene TRBJ2-1; the match to TRBD2 covers 9 bases. The germline gives CDR1 LNHDA, CDR2 SQIVND (reference sequence). The CDR3 spans 14 residues. Trimming at V came to 4 bases and at J to 7 bases, leaving 5 bases not matched to a gene. The CDR3 loop is CASSNLAGANEQFF. The CDR3 DNA reads as TGTGCCAGTAGTAACTTAGCGGGAGCGAATGAGCAGTTCTTC.

The chain employs TRBV27 and TRBJ2-7; 16 bases match TRBD2. This CDR3 has 19 amino acids. Trimming took 3 bases from V and 4 from J; bases not matched to a gene: 12. Germline CDR1 is MNHEY and CDR2 is SMNVEV (reference sequence). CDR3 sequence: CASSFTPPGLAGGRYEQYF. CDR3 nucleotide sequence: TGTGCCAGCAGTTTTACACCACCGGGACTAGCGGGAGGGAGGTACGAGCAGTACTTC.

The chain is built from TRBV6-2 or TRBV6-3 and TRBJ2-7; D unresolved. Looked up from germline, CDR1 is MNHEY and CDR2 is SVGEGT. The CDR3 sequence is 14 residues long. V was trimmed by 6 bases and J by 4 bases, leaving 16 bases between them. The CDR3 sequence is CASRSGRSQYEQYF. For the CDR3, the DNA is TGTGCCAGCAGGTCCGGACGCAGTCAATACGAGCAGTACTTC.

V and J are TRBV19 and TRBJ1-2; TRBD1 matches at 8 bases. The V gene end was trimmed by 5 bases and the J gene end by 4 bases; junction bases not matched to a gene: 9. Germline V lookup: CDR1 LNHDA, CDR2 SQIVND (reference sequence). The CDR3 consists of 15 residues. Here the CDR3 reads CASSPRTGMTYGYTF. The CDR3 nucleotides read TGTGCCAGTAGTCCTAGGACAGGGATGACCTATGGCTACACCTTC.

J is TRBJ2-7 and V is TRBV6-5, with 8 bases identical to TRBD1. The CDR3 covers 15 residues. Germline V lookup: CDR1 MNHEY, CDR2 SVGAGI. Losses at the gene ends were 5 bases for V and 5 bases for J; bases not matched to a gene: 11. This CDR3 is CASSPRGTGLHEQYF. The CDR3 nucleotides are TGTGCCAGCAGTCCACGGGGGACAGGACTCCACGAGCAGTACTTC.

The J gene is TRBJ2-1, the V gene TRBV3-1; D not certain. Trimming removed 1 base from V and 1 base from J, with 8 bases in between. The CDR3 is made up of 15 amino acids. CDR1 is LGHDT, CDR2 YNNKEL, per germline (reference sequence). The CDR3 reads CASSQVTGSYNEQFF. In nucleotides, the CDR3 is TGTGCCAGCAGCCAAGTAACGGGTTCCTACAATGAGCAGTTCTTC.

The chain carries TRBV7-3 and TRBJ2-5; tentatively, D is TRBD2 (6 bases). The V and J ends lost 2 bases and 5 bases respectively, with 15 bases between them. The CDR3 length is 15 residues. Germline V gives CDR1 SGHTA, CDR2 FQGTGA. The CDR3 is CASSLGTVGVETQYF. The CDR3 DNA reads TGTGCCAGCAGCTTAGGGACTGTGGGGGTCGAGACCCAGTACTTC.

The V gene is TRBV5-1, the J gene TRBJ1-2; 7 nucleotides align to TRBD1. Germline trimming cut 7 bases from V and 2 bases from J; bases unmatched to any gene: 11. The CDR3 has 15 residues. The germline gives CDR1 SGHRS, CDR2 YFSETQ. In DNA, the CDR3 is TGCGCCAGCGCGGGACAGCCCCTTGGGAACTATGGCTACACCTTC. This encodes CASAGQPLGNYGYTF. The full variable domain, with the rest looked up from reference TRBV5-1 and TRBJ1-2, is KAGVTQTPRYLIKTRGQQVTLSCSPISGHRSVSWYQQTPGQGLQFLFEYFSETQRNKGNFPGRFSGRQFSNSRSEMNVSTLELGDSALYLCASAGQPLGNYGYTFGSGTRLTVV.

This clonotype has a single count. This chain joins TRBV6-2 or TRBV6-3 and TRBJ2-1; D remains unclear. Per the germline V gene, CDR1 is MNHEY and CDR2 is SVGEGT. Trimming took 5 bases from V and 7 from J, leaving 6 bases between them. This CDR3 has 11 residues. DNA of the CDR3: TGTGCCAGCAGTGATATGAATGAGCAGTTCTTC. Its translation: CASSDMNEQFF.

The V call is TRBV2, the J call TRBJ2-1; 11 nucleotides agree with TRBD2. After removal of 8 bases from V and 4 bases from J, the junction contained 7 bases not matched to a gene. Per germline, CDR1 SNHLY and CDR2 FYNNEI. This CDR3 contains 15 residues. This CDR3 reads CASESGTSGYNEQFF. CDR3 sequence (DNA): TGTGCCAGCGAGAGTGGGACTAGCGGTTACAATGAGCAGTTCTTC.

This rearrangement joins TRBV20-1 to TRBJ1-1; possibly TRBD1 for D (6 bases). The CDR3 length is 12 residues. Trimming stripped 5 bases from V and 7 bases from J, with 14 bases between. CDR1 and CDR2 from the germline V gene are DFQATT and SNEGSKA (reference sequence). The CDR3, as DNA: TGCAGTGCTCCAGGGGTTAGCGATGAAGCTTTCTTT. This sequence encodes CSAPGVSDEAFF.

This chain connects TRBV2 to TRBJ1-5; no reliable D call. The germline CDR1 and CDR2 sequences are SNHLY and FYNNEI. The CDR3 contains 15 residues. V was cut by 6 bases and J by 0 bases, with 12 bases left in between. This CDR3 is CASRAGRYSNQPQHF. The CDR3 DNA follows: TGTGCCAGCAGAGCCGGACGGTATAGCAATCAGCCCCAGCATTTT.

The chain recombines TRBV2 with TRBJ2-7, with D possibly being TRBD1 (6 bases). The CDR3 is made up of 14 amino acids. V was clipped by 6 bases and J by 4 bases, with 16 bases between them. The germline V gene encodes CDR1 SNHLY and CDR2 FYNNEI. CDR3: CASRETGVRYEQYF. The CDR3 nucleotides are TGTGCCAGCAGGGAGACAGGAGTTCGTTACGAGCAGTACTTC.

Here the CDR3 DNA reads TGTGCCAGCAGCCAAGAGGGAGGGACAGGGAGCTACGAGCAGTACTTC. Translating gives CASSQEGGTGSYEQYF. J is TRBJ2-7 and V is TRBV4-2; 9 nucleotides align to TRBD1. The germline gives CDR1 LGHNA, CDR2 YNFKEQ. V shed 0 bases and J 3 bases; nucleotides not matched to a gene: 6. The CDR3 is 16 amino acids.

This chain uses TRBV5-6 with TRBJ1-2; D gene unclear. The CDR3 contains 15 residues. Trimming took 2 bases from V and 2 from J, leaving 13 bases between them. Germline CDR1 reads SGHDT; CDR2 reads YYEEEE. The CDR3 sequence: CASSLVPVGNYGYTF. In nucleotides, the CDR3 is TGTGCCAGCAGCTTAGTCCCAGTAGGAAACTATGGCTACACCTTC.

The J gene is TRBJ2-1, the V gene TRBV2; 9 bases fit TRBD2. The CDR3 extends over 13 amino acids. V was clipped by 4 bases and J by 7 bases; unmatched bases: 2. Per the germline V gene, CDR1 is SNHLY and CDR2 is FYNNEI. CDR3 protein: CASSASGTNEQFF. The CDR3 nucleotides read TGTGCCAGCAGTGCTAGCGGGACAAATGAGCAGTTCTTC.

The chain recombines TRBV19 with TRBJ1-1; no clear D. The V end was cut by 2 bases, the J end by 0 bases, with 4 bases between. This CDR3 contains 13 residues. CDR1 LNHDA and CDR2 SQIVND come from the germline V gene (reference sequence). CDR3 DNA sequence: TGTGCCAGTAGTATAATGGTGAACACTGAAGCTTTCTTT. Protein product: CASSIMVNTEAFF. Combining the CDR3 with reference TRBV19 and TRBJ1-1 gives the whole variable domain DGGITQSPKYLFRKEGQNVTLSCEQNLNHDAMYWYRQDPGQGLRLIYYSQIVNDFQKGDIAEGYSVSREKKESFPLTVTSAQKNPTAFYLCASSIMVNTEAFFGQGTRLTVV.

This chain links TRBV20-1 with TRBJ2-3, with D perhaps TRBD1 (5 bases). V was pared by 6 bases and J by 0 bases, with 16 bases between. Germline V lookup: CDR1 DFQATT, CDR2 SNEGSKA (reference sequence). The CDR3 is made up of 15 amino acids. The CDR3 reads CSALRTRTSTDTQYF. The CDR3 region has the DNA TGCAGTGCCCTCCGGACAAGAACTAGCACAGATACGCAGTATTTT.